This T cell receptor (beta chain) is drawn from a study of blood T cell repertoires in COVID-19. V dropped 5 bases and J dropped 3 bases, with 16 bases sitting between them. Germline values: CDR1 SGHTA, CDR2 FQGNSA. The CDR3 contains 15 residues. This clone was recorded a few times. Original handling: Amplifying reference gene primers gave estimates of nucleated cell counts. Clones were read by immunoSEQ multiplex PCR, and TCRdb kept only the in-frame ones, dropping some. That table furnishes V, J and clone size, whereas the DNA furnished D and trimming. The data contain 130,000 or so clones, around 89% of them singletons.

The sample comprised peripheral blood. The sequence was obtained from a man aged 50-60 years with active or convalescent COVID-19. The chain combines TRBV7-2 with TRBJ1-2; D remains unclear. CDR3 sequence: CASSPEAGSDYGYTF. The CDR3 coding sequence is TGTGCCAGCAGCCCAGAGGCGGGTTCCGACTATGGCTACACCTTC.